The 17 T cell receptor beta chains below all came from one sample that was sequenced in a study of regulatory T cells in long-lasting Graves disease. The TCR beta library used iRepertoire HTBI primers with Arm-PCR amplification of CDR3. TCRdb called the multiplex PCR reads again in MiXCR, with one record for every CDR3 protein. The data show about 460,000 distinct CDR3 sequences, with 12% to 15% seen just once and roughly a sixth held by the top ten. The time point is: newly diagnosed GD, antithyroid drugs for less than 3 months. PBMCs provided the RNA from which the TCR library was made. The same sample was also studied in work on T cells in Graves' hyperthyroidism and ophthalmopathy.

This material consisted of peripheral blood mononuclear cells (PBMCs), taken at new diagnosis, from a patient treated with antithyroid drugs. The source of these receptors is a woman aged 45-65 years with Graves disease.

This clonotype turned up a few times. The chain carries TRBV18 and TRBJ1-1; D gene unclear. In germline, CDR1 is KGHSH, CDR2 LQKENI. The CDR3 consists of 15 residues. The V gene lost 0 bases and the J gene lost 2 bases, with 10 bases spanning the gap. The CDR3 DNA sequence: TGTGCCAGCTCACCACCATCCCAGCCCAACACTGAAGCTTTCTTT. It is translated as CASSPPSQPNTEAFF.

This chain uses TRBV10-2 with TRBJ2-6; 7 bases line up with TRBD1. This CDR3 comprises 15 residues. V dropped 6 bases and J dropped 4; count of bases not matched to a gene: 6. Germline assignment: CDR1 WSHSY and CDR2 SAAADI. The CDR3 nucleotides read TGCGCCAGCAGCACAACAGGGGCGGGGGCCAACGTCCTGACTTTC. It encodes CASSTTGAGANVLTF.

There are many counts of this clonotype. The chain uses TRBV28 and TRBJ1-4; D remains ambiguous. This CDR3 contains 13 residues. Germline V gives CDR1 MDHEN, CDR2 SYDVKM. Trimming cost V 5 bases and J 7 bases, with 11 bases left between them. CDR3 loop: CASSLPRVEKLFF. The CDR3 nucleotides are TGTGCCAGCAGTCTCCCCCGGGTTGAAAAACTGTTTTTT.

The gene calls are TRBV6-2 or TRBV6-3 and TRBJ2-7; D gene uncertain. CDR1 is MNHEY and CDR2 is SVGEGT in the germline V gene. This CDR3 is 15 amino acids long. V was cut by 6 bases and J by 7 bases, with 22 bases left in between. CDR3 sequence reads: CASRPQGGPNWEQYF. CDR3 DNA sequence: TGTGCCAGCAGGCCCCAAGGCGGCCCAAACTGGGAGCAGTACTTC.

This clonotype has a handful of counts. The chain couples TRBV30 to TRBJ2-7; 11 bases are shared with TRBD2. Germline lookup yields CDR1 GTSNPN and CDR2 SVGIG (reference sequence). The CDR3 consists of 13 residues. J lost 3 bases, V lost 7 bases, and 5 bases had no gene match. CDR3 region: CASRLAGNYEQYF. The CDR3 nucleotides read TGTGCCTCTCGACTAGCGGGGAACTACGAGCAGTACTTC. Combining the CDR3 with reference TRBV30 and TRBJ2-7 gives the whole variable domain SQTIHQWPATLVQPVGSPLSLECTVEGTSNPNLYWYRQAAGRGLQLLFYSVGIGQISSEVPQNLSASRPQDRQFILSSKKLLLSDSGFYLCASRLAGNYEQYFGPGTRLTVT.

The V and J genes are TRBV9 and TRBJ2-4; D unresolved. Trimming left V 3 bases short and J 5 bases short, with 6 bases between. CDR1 is SGDLS and CDR2 is YYNGEE in the germline V gene. This CDR3 contains 12 residues. Here the CDR3 reads CASSGGQNIQYF. The CDR3 nucleotides read TGTGCCAGCAGCGGCGGACAAAACATTCAGTACTTC. Full variable domain (rest looked up from reference TRBV9 and TRBJ2-4): DSGVTQTPKHLITATGQRVTLRCSPRSGDLSVYWYQQSLDQGLQFLIQYYNGEERAKGNILERFSAQQFPDLHSELNLSSLELGDSALYFCASSGGQNIQYFGAGTRLSVL.

This clonotype has a handful of counts. The chain recombines TRBV4-1 with TRBJ2-1, with TRBD2 matching 9 bases. The CDR3 contains 18 residues. CDR1 is MGHRA and CDR2 is YSYEKL in the germline V gene. V shed 1 base and J 0 bases; nucleotides not matched to a gene: 7. CDR3: CASSQVKLAGLSYNEQFF. CDR3 nucleotide sequence: TGCGCCAGCAGCCAAGTCAAACTAGCGGGTCTCTCCTACAATGAGCAGTTCTTC.

This clonotype occurred many times. CDR3 loop: CATSDAQGQSYNEQFF. CDR3 sequence (DNA): TGTGCCACCAGTGACGCACAGGGACAATCCTACAATGAGCAGTTCTTC. The V gene is TRBV24-1, the J gene TRBJ2-1, with D possibly matching TRBD1 (6 bases). The CDR3 extends over 16 amino acids. Trimming took 4 bases from V and 1 from J, leaving 13 bases between them. Germline V CDR1 and CDR2: KGHDR, SFDVKD.

This clonotype turned up a few times. The rearrangement links TRBV7-8 to TRBJ2-3, with 7 positions matching TRBD2. CDR3 size: 15 residues. The ends lost 1 base at V and 1 base at J; junction bases unmatched: 2. Germline V CDR1 and CDR2: SGHVS, FQNEAQ. The CDR3 sequence: CASSLVGLGTDTQYF. The CDR3 DNA sequence: TGTGCCAGCAGCTTAGTCGGACTAGGCACAGATACGCAGTATTTT.

This clonotype came up many times. This chain links TRBV6-1 with TRBJ2-1, with D possibly being TRBD2 (6 bases). Per germline, CDR1 MNHNS and CDR2 SASEGT. Trimming pared 9 bases from V and 3 bases from J, leaving 12 bases between. This CDR3 spans 13 amino acids. CDR3 region: CASHSGIYNEQFF. The CDR3, as DNA: TGTGCCAGTCATAGCGGTATCTACAATGAGCAGTTCTTC.

This clonotype has at least ten counts. The chain links TRBV5-1 to TRBJ2-2; TRBD2 aligns across 14 bases. Unmatched junction bases numbered 6, after V lost 4 bases and J lost 4 bases. The germline gives CDR1 SGHRS, CDR2 YFSETQ. This CDR3 region has 17 residues. In nucleotides, the CDR3 is TGCGCCAGCAGCGCGGGACTAGCGGGAGTTGCCACCGGGGAGCTGTTTTTT. It is translated as CASSAGLAGVATGELFF.

This clonotype was recorded once. This may arise from a read error, as a much more abundant clone is one base away. The CDR3 protein is CTIQTSGSSYEQYF. Here the CDR3 DNA reads TGTACCATTCAGACTAGCGGGAGCTCCTACGAGCAGTACTTC. This chain connects TRBV10-3 to TRBJ2-7; 12 bases agree with TRBD2. The V gene's germline CDR1 is ENHRY and CDR2 SYGVKD. The CDR3 runs 14 residues.

This clonotype was detected a few times. This chain links TRBV6-1 with TRBJ1-2; TRBD1 might be the D (6 bases). Germline V gene data show CDR1 as MNHNS and CDR2 as SASEGT. This CDR3 spans 19 amino acids. V was cut by 7 bases and J by 5 bases, with 32 bases left in between. Written as DNA, the CDR3 is TGTGCCAGCACCAGACTCCGGGACATCGGCACTCCGCTGAAGTATGGCTACACCTTC. It translates to CASTRLRDIGTPLKYGYTF.

The chain employs TRBV7-9 and TRBJ1-1, with 7 bases aligning to TRBD1. Germline V CDR1 and CDR2: SEHNR, FQNEAQ (reference sequence). The CDR3 covers 14 residues. V gave up 1 base and J gave up 3 bases; unmatched junction bases: 2. The CDR3 nucleotides are TGTGCCAGCAGCTTAGAGCAGGGGGACACTGAAGCTTTCTTT. It translates to CASSLEQGDTEAFF.

This clonotype was counted many times. The V and J genes are TRBV30 and TRBJ2-7; D uncertain. In germline, CDR1 is GTSNPN, CDR2 SVGIG (reference sequence). V shed 2 bases and J shed 3 bases, with 11 bases lying between them. The CDR3 spans 13 residues. Here the CDR3 DNA reads TGTGCCTGGAGTCCTGGTAGCATCTACGAGCAGTACTTC. As protein: CAWSPGSIYEQYF.

The chain couples TRBV6-2 or TRBV6-3 to TRBJ1-2; no definite D call. The CDR3 totals 12 residues. Germline-derived CDR1 and CDR2 are MNHEY and SVGEGT. Between the trimmed V and J ends, which lost 6 bases and 1 base, there was a span of 6 bases. The CDR3 bases are TGTGCCAGCAGCGGGATTAACTATGGCTACACCTTC. Protein sequence: CASSGINYGYTF.

For the CDR3, the DNA is TGTGCCATCCAGGGACTAGCGGGATCCAGGGGCCTCAATGAGCAGTTCTTC. This translates into CAIQGLAGSRGLNEQFF. This rearrangement joins TRBV28 to TRBJ2-1, with 13 bases lining up with TRBD2. Germline trimming cut 10 bases from V and 6 bases from J; bases unmatched to any gene: 15. This CDR3 comprises 17 residues. Per germline, CDR1 MDHEN and CDR2 SYDVKM. Based on the CDR3 plus reference TRBV28 and TRBJ2-1, the full variable domain is DVKVTQSSRYLVKRTGEKVFLECVQDMDHENMFWYRQDPGLGLRLIYFSYDVKMKEKGDIPEGYSVSREKKERFSLILESASTNQTSMYLCAIQGLAGSRGLNEQFFGPGTRLTVL.